This T cell receptor (beta chain) derives from a study of blood T cell repertoires in COVID-19. Libraries were prepared by immunoSEQ multiplex PCR; TCRdb keeps only in-frame clonotypes and omits some of them. The data contain some 200,000 clones, approximately 88% of them singletons. The V gene's germline CDR1 is SGDLS and CDR2 YYNGEE. The CDR3 runs to 18 residues. V lost 0 bases to trimming and J lost 1 base; unmatched junction nucleotides: 7. This clone was recorded only once. The sequencing input was PBMCs or T cells enriched from blood (not recorded which). The rearrangement uses TRBV9 and TRBJ2-5, with 12 bases matching TRBD1. The source is a man aged 18 to 29 with acute COVID-19. CDR3 residues: CASSVGGTGGSGQETQYF. CDR3 sequence (DNA): TGTGCCAGCAGCGTAGGAGGGACAGGGGGCTCTGGCCAAGAGACCCAGTACTTC.